This T cell receptor beta chain was recovered during a study of cytomegalovirus exposure and HLA in healthy donors (TCRdb year 2017). Regarding the study in general: An earlier analysis of roughly 610 of the donors reported 250 to 350 Gb of sequence data and 95 million to 120 million unique TCR beta sequences obtained from roughly 170 million T cells. An earlier analysis of 587 of the donors applied high-throughput TCR beta sequencing to assess whether each TCR beta V gene segment acted as functional or pseudogenic. In a later genetic analysis, genome-wide SNP genotypes for 398 of the 666 donors were used, and that subset was treated as a discovery cohort. Donor age, sex, ethnicity and CMV serostatus were compiled alongside the repertoire data. The T cell repertoires of some 700 subjects were profiled by immunosequencing and related to cytomegalovirus serostatus. Approximately 310 gigabases of sequencing data and approximately 92 million unique TCR sequences made up an early release that covered some 640 HLA-typed donors. Class I and class II HLA loci were covered by the typing at four-digit resolution. The study combined high-throughput TCR immunosequencing, statistical association of individual TCRs with disease status, and machine learning to predict cytomegalovirus infection status. The genetic ancestry cluster associated with self-reported Caucasian donors included 80% to 90% of the roughly 400 genotyped donors. Along with the approximately 650-subject first cohort, a separate validation cohort of more than 90 different subjects was used. Four or five DR-DQ haplotypes were handled as single units for association and clustering, since linkage in the cohort was strong. A later analysis re-examined previously published TCR beta repertoires from just over 650 donors and added high-resolution HLA genotyping to investigate patterns of TCR occurrence. All discovery cohort repertoires had been generated using a single sequencing platform. The study aimed to test whether signatures of past pathogen exposure could be identified by cataloging public T cell receptors. The number of donors typed differed by locus, with about 629-630 for A, B, C, DRB1 and DQB1, around 520 for DQA1, 606 for DPA1, and some 450 for DPB1. The later analysis used no new phenotypic data to find candidate immune exposures, relying instead on TCR beta sequences and their occurrence across donors. On average, roughly 200,000 unique TCR beta nucleotide sequences were sequenced per donor among more than 350 genotyped donors of the cohort, with 15% to 20% of those sequences being non-productive. On the study overall, not on this receptor specifically: Because the 87-base-pair reads could not distinguish some IMGT-functional V segments, including TRBV6-2 and TRBV6-3, those segments were excluded. A further reported finding was that TCR beta sequences accurately predicted the HLA-A and HLA-B alleles for most subjects in the first cohort. For the cohort, immune exposure information was limited to CMV serostatus. The authors suggested that the approach could potentially be extended to other disease states and immunological phenotypes. Sequencing depth was assumed to be roughly uniform across donors in the presence/absence analyses, though that assumption may not hold. The classifier was reported to diagnose cytomegalovirus status with high specificity and sensitivity in both the original cohort and the validation cohort. Broadly in line with IMGT annotations, most TCR beta V segments showed up in productive rearrangements about 87% or about 30% of the time in an earlier analysis of roughly 590 of the donors. In a later analysis, HLA-associated TCR beta chains were found to be more clonally expanded and to have lower generation probabilities than equally common non-associated chains. When HLA alleles, especially DR and DQ, strongly co-occurred, TCR associations were difficult to assign to individual alleles. Across donors, most TCR sequences were observed very rarely, whereas some public TCRs were present in many individuals. A total of 150 or so TCR beta chains were listed by the study as associated with cytomegalovirus. An association between a missense DCLRE1C variant and V-gene and J-gene trimming of TCR beta chains was found in a later genetic analysis and replicated in an independent cohort. Because some donors lacked HLA typing at each locus, the association tests relied only on the typed subset. This cohort had only TCR beta chains sequenced, and the lack of alpha or paired-chain data limited which features could be detected. According to a later analysis, most CMV-associated TCR beta chains appeared to be HLA-restricted, and the HLA associations seemed to be driven largely by CMV exposure. In vitro tests confirmed that a few of the cytomegalovirus-associated TCR beta chains recognize cytomegalovirus antigens. The earlier analysis of 587 of the donors excluded approximately 15 rarely observed V segments, including chromosome 9 orphons, because counts were too low. According to a later genetic analysis, donors in an Asian-associated ancestry cluster had fewer N-insertions in productive TCRs than the approximately 670-donor mean. Linkage disequilibrium might explain the correlated functional status among segregating V segments, but an unknown experimental factor could not be ruled out. According to a later analysis, parvovirus B19, influenza, CMV and Epstein-Barr virus appeared linked to several top co-occurrence clusters. A cluster of highly shared sequence variants was judged likely to be a technical artifact of the sequencing pipeline. According to a later analysis, TCR association rates differed among HLA loci, with DRB1 alleles showing the most associated TCRs and HLA-C alleles showing the fewest. In a later analysis, about 17,000 TCR beta sequences were associated with specific HLA alleles at a false discovery rate of 0.05.

In total, more than 500 healthy bone marrow donors made up the cohort. At the time of sampling, all cohort members were nominally healthy, though unrecorded immune exposures were likely present. The donor was CMV seropositive and belonged to the group of about 290 seropositive cohort members. A peripheral blood sample was collected from each donor, and TCR beta sequencing was performed on peripheral blood mononuclear cells. Genomic DNA was extracted from the blood cell samples with the Qiagen DNeasy Blood Extraction Kit. CDR1 SSHAT and CDR2 FNYEAQ are derived from the germline V gene (reference sequence). The cysteine opens and the phenylalanine closes a CDR3 of 13 amino acids. Of the read, only the CDR3 DNA is kept; its 39 bases are in frame from base 1. About this clone: Its antigen is currently not known. The junction does not match germline at one end; this may be a read error.

The receptor library was made with the immunoSEQ multiplex PCR assay. A mixture of 60 forward primers for TCR Vbeta segments and 13 reverse primers for TCR Jbeta segments was used in the multiplex PCR. The CDR3 region of rearranged TCR beta genes was amplified from genomic DNA by a multiplex PCR assay. On the Illumina HiSeq System, the amplified TCR beta libraries were sequenced as 87-base-pair reads. The authors processed their data as follows. Across the roughly 600 repertoires, a later analysis counted 75 million to 90 million unique TCR beta chains, 9.5 million to 12 million of which were shared by at least two donors. Raw reads were error-corrected and collapsed into unique sequences with a nearest-neighbor algorithm that merged closely related sequences to remove PCR and sequencing errors. CDR3 sequences were aligned to IMGT reference sequences to assign V, D and J gene segments. For a sequence to be retained, at least a six-nucleotide match to both a V gene segment and a J gene segment was required. A rearrangement counted as productive if the CDR3 had no stop codons and remained in frame with V and J, and every other rearrangement counted as non-productive. CDR3 was defined by IMGT convention, running from the second conserved V-encoded cysteine to the conserved J-encoded phenylalanine. The earlier analysis of about 620 of the donors excluded sequences that lacked an unambiguous match to a single V gene segment. An earlier analysis of 587 of the donors called V segments functional above 56.7% productive rearrangements and segregating when the between-donor standard deviation exceeded 5%. A statistical classification framework was built for diagnosing cytomegalovirus status from the catalog of TCR beta chain sequences. In a later analysis, TCR nucleotide sequences were compared against IMGT/GENE-DB human TR gene sequences so that V and J genes could be assigned. In a later analysis, CDR3 sequences and most-parsimonious VDJ recombination scenarios were assigned using the TCRdist pipeline. A later analysis defined each TCR beta chain by its CDR3 amino acid sequence plus V-gene family, and excluded reads lacking a unique V-gene family. As a way to deal with suspected cross-contamination and a sequencing artifact, a later analysis dropped 450 to 600 nucleotide sequences that were highly shared and had low generation probability. In a later analysis, a clonal expansion index was calculated for each public chain from normalized within-repertoire ranks of inferred template counts. A later analysis computed generation probabilities with a VDJ recombination model fitted to out-of-frame rearrangements, and checked the results against IGoR. Hypergeometric tests were used in a later analysis to score TCR-TCR, TCR-HLA and TCR-CMV co-occurrence, with a repertoire-size bias correction applied to the TCR pairs. False discovery rates were estimated in a later analysis by permuting HLA or CMV assignments 20 times. A later analysis grouped co-occurring TCRs with DBSCAN, adding TCRdist sequence similarity when clustering within HLA-allele-positive subsets. Repertoires with fewer than 30,000 or more than 120,000 public chains, plus five repertoires with anomalous nucleotide sharing, were excluded from co-occurrence clustering. TCRdb mirrors the immuneACCESS table, restricted to in-frame sequences. Some clones are absent from its copies; in checked studies, under half trace to an unresolved V gene, and the reason for the others is unknown. V and J calls and clone size are given by that table; D and trimming were obtained from the DNA. The table for this sample lists about 76,000 clones; roughly 70% of them were counted only once. The ten largest account for roughly 4.9% of the sample.

The source of this sequence is a man between 60 and 75 years old in good health and CMV-seropositive. The sequence joins TRBV7-7 to TRBJ2-7, with the D segment identity uncertain. Sequencing was carried out using PBMCs. The CDR3 protein is CASSLTRSGEQYF. The nucleotide sequence reads as follows: TGTGCTAGCAGCTTGACACGTTCCGGCGAGCAGTACTTC. The reference TRBV7-7 and TRBJ2-7 proteins fill in what lies around the CDR3, so the full variable domain reads GAGVSQSPRYKVTKRGQDVTLRCDPISSHATLYWYQQALGQGPEFLTYFNYEAQPDKSGLPSDRFSAERPEGSISTLTIQRTEQRDSAMYRCASSLTRSGEQYFGPGTRLTVT.